The 6 T cell receptor beta chains below were found in one sample sequenced in a study of cytomegalovirus exposure and HLA in healthy donors. The PCR contained 60 Vbeta and 13 Jbeta primers. Repertoires were generated with immunoSEQ multiplex PCR, while TCRdb's copy carries only in-frame clones and drops some. This table holds some 190,000 clones, 75% to 85% found once. Sequencing was performed on PBMCs. All receptors derive from a woman aged 50 to 65 in good health and CMV-seronegative.

V is TRBV6-1 and J is TRBJ1-5; TRBD1 agrees at 8 bases. J lost 2 bases, V lost 6 bases, and 3 bases had no gene match. CDR1 and CDR2 (germline): MNHNS, SASEGT. The CDR3 spans 14 residues. The CDR3 bases are TGTGCCAGCAGCGAGGACAGGGGCAATCAGCCCCAGCATTTT. Amino acid sequence: CASSEDRGNQPQHF.

The rearrangement joins TRBV4-3 to TRBJ1-4; D is perhaps TRBD1 (5 bases). V was cut by 4 bases and J by 5 bases, with 17 bases left in between. Germline CDR1 is LGHNA and CDR2 is YSLEER. This CDR3 region has 16 residues. CDR3 loop: CASSRSGDRGNEKLFF. The CDR3 DNA follows: TGCGCCAGCAGCCGGTCTGGGGACCGGGGGAATGAAAAACTGTTTTTT.

This clone was found once. The chain couples TRBV2 to TRBJ1-2; 10 nucleotides align to TRBD1. Unmatched junction bases numbered 9, after V lost 6 bases and J lost 8 bases. Germline V lookup: CDR1 SNHLY, CDR2 FYNNEI. The CDR3 runs 14 residues. The CDR3 is CASRLTGGGEGYTF. In DNA form, the CDR3 reads TGTGCCAGCAGATTGACAGGGGGCGGCGAAGGCTACACCTTC.

V usage is TRBV9 and J usage is TRBJ1-2; D might be TRBD1 (6 bases). Germline V CDR1 and CDR2: SGDLS, YYNGEE. The CDR3 is 13 amino acids. V dropped 0 bases and J dropped 5 bases, with 8 bases sitting between them. The CDR3: CASSVARGYGYTF. Written as DNA, the CDR3 is TGTGCCAGCAGCGTAGCCAGGGGATATGGCTACACCTTC.

This rearrangement joins TRBV7-9 to TRBJ1-5; D gene ambiguous. Germline V gene lookup returns CDR1 SEHNR and CDR2 FQNEAQ (reference sequence). Trimming pared 5 bases from V and 3 bases from J, leaving 11 bases between. This CDR3 is 14 amino acids long. The CDR3 here is CASSRGGSNQPQHF. CDR3 nucleotide sequence: TGTGCCAGCAGCCGCGGCGGGTCCAATCAGCCCCAGCATTTT.

This chain connects TRBV7-9 to TRBJ1-4; 8 positions match TRBD1. Germline CDR1 SEHNR, CDR2 FQNEAQ (reference sequence). This CDR3 contains 13 residues. V trimming: 5 bases; J trimming: 8 bases; junction bases outside the gene matches: 4. The chain's CDR3 is CASSLDRGEKLFF. CDR3 nucleotide sequence: TGTGCCAGCAGCCTTGACAGGGGAGAAAAACTGTTTTTT.